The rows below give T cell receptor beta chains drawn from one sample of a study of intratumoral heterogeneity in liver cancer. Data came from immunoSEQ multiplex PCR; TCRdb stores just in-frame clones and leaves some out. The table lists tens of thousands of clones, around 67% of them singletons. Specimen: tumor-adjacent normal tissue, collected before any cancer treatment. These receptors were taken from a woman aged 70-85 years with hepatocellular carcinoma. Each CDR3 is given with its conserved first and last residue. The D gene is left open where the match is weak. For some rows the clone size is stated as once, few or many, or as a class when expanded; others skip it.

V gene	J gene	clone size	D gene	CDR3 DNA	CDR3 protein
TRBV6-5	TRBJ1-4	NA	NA	TGTGCCAGCGGAACAGGGATGGCCACTAATGAAAAACTGTTTTTT	CASGTGMATNEKLFF
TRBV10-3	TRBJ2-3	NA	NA	TGTGCCACCACCGGGGGCAGGGGCACAGATACGCAGTATTTT	CATTGGRGTDTQYF
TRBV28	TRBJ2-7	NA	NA	TGTGCCAGCCTCTTTCTGATGCGCGAGCAGTACTTC	CASLFLMREQYF
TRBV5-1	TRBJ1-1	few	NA	TGCGCCAGCAAAAGAGACGGGAACACTGAAGCTTTCTTT	CASKRDGNTEAFF
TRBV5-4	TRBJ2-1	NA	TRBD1	TGTGCCAGCAGCTTGGGACAGGGGTCCTACAATGAGCAGTTCTTC	CASSLGQGSYNEQFF
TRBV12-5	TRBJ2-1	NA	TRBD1	TGTGCTAGTGGTTTGGTACTGGAACAGGGGGCACACAATGAGCAGTTCTTC	CASGLVLEQGAHNEQFF
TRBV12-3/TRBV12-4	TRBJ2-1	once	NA	TGTGCCAGCAGTTTAGTTTACAATGAGCAGTTCTTC	CASSLVYNEQFF
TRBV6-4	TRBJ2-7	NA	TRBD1	TGTGCCAGCAGTGACGGGACAGGTTCGTACGAGCAGTACTTC	CASSDGTGSYEQYF
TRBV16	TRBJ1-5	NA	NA	TGTGCCAGCAGCCAACTCGACTATGGGCAGCCCAATCAGCCCCAGCATTTT	CASSQLDYGQPNQPQHF
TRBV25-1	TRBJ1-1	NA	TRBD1	TGTGCCAGCAGCGGGACAGGGCGAACTGAAGCTTTCTTT	CASSGTGRTEAFF
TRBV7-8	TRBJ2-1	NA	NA	TGTGCCAGCAGCCCGTACGGGCTAATAAACAATGAGCAGTTCTTC	CASSPYGLINNEQFF
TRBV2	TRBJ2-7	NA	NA	TGTGCCAGCCAAGGGACGGAGCTTGAGGAGCAGTACTTC	CASQGTELEEQYF
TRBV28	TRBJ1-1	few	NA	TGTGCCAGTGAACAGGGACCCATGAACACTGAAGCTTTCTTT	CASEQGPMNTEAFF
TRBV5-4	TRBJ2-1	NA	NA	TGTGCCAGCAGCTTGGGGGCAAACTCCTACAATGAGCAGTTCTTC	CASSLGANSYNEQFF
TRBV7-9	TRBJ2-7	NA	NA	TGTGCCAGCAGCCCGTTGGGTTTTCAGATGTACGAGCAGTACTTC	CASSPLGFQMYEQYF
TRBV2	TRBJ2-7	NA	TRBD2	TGTGCCAGCAGTCCTCGGGTGGGAGGGAGTACCTACGAGCAGTACTTC	CASSPRVGGSTYEQYF
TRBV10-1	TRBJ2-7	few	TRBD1	TGCGCCAGCAGTGAGAGCAGGGGGTACGAGCAGTACTTC	CASSESRGYEQYF
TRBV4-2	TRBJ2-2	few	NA	TGTGCCAGCAGCCAAGCCCAGGCGACGAACACCGGGGAGCTGTTTTTT	CASSQAQATNTGELFF
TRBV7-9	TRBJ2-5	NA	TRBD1	TGTGCCAGCAGCTACGGACAGGGGGCGATGGGCCAAGAGACCCAGTACTTC	CASSYGQGAMGQETQYF
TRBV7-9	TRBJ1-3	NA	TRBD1	TGTGCCAGCAACGACAGGACAGGGAGTGACACCATATATTTT	CASNDRTGSDTIYF
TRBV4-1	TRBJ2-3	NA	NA	TGCGCCAGCAGCCTATTCGAGGCTTCTACGCAGTATTTT	CASSLFEASTQYF
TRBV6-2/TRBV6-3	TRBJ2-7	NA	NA	TGTGCCAGCAGTTACTCGATTCGGAGCCACTCCTACGAGCAGTACTTC	CASSYSIRSHSYEQYF
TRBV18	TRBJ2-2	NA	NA	TGTGCCAGCTCACCAGAGATCCGGGAGCTGTTTTTT	CASSPEIRELFF
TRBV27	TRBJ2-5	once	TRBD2	TGTGCCAGCAGTCAAGTAGCGGGAGGACCTCAACAGACCCAGTACTTC	CASSQVAGGPQQTQYF